This is a list of T cell receptor beta chains from one sample in a study of T cell repertoires in cytomegalovirus infection. Their specific antigens are unknown. A single record per CDR3 protein comes from TCRdb applying MiXCR to the reads. The table has 360,000 or so distinct CDR3 sequences, about a third seen once; the top ten hold roughly 13%. Here the sequenced sample was cultured PBMCs, taken from culture after CMV antigen stimulation. The receptors stem from a human donor in good health (CMV status not recorded). Some clones in this sample may be carry-over from other donors' samples. Each CDR3 is given with its conserved first and last residue. Fields, in order: V gene, J gene, clone size, D gene, CDR3 DNA, CDR3 protein. A D gene is named only where the DNA matches it firmly. Rows give clone size only sometimes, using once, few, many, or a class for an expanded clone.

>TRBV19|TRBJ1-2|NA|TRBD1
TGTGCCAGTACTCCGGGACAGGGAGCGATTGGCTACACCTTC
CASTPGQGAIGYTF
>TRBV6-2/TRBV6-3|TRBJ1-1|NA|NA
TGTGCCAGCAGTTCATACACGGAACCCAACACTGAAGCTTTCTTT
CASSSYTEPNTEAFF
>TRBV7-2|TRBJ2-1|NA|TRBD2
TGTGCCAGCAGCTTAGCCTCCGGGACTAGCAGGAGCAATGAGCAGTTCTTC
CASSLASGTSRSNEQFF
>TRBV7-2|TRBJ2-7|NA|NA
TGTGCCAGCAAGGGGGGGACCTCCGTATACGAGCAGTACTTC
CASKGGTSVYEQYF
>TRBV7-2|TRBJ2-4|NA|NA
TGTGCCAGCAGCGCGAACGTGGCGGACGTTCAGTACTTC
CASSANVADVQYF
>TRBV29-1|TRBJ1-2|few|NA
TGCAGCGTTGAAGATGGCAGGAACTATGGCTACACCTTC
CSVEDGRNYGYTF
>TRBV11-2|TRBJ2-1|NA|NA
TGTGCCAGCAGCTTAACGAGTCTAGCCAATGAGCAGTTCTTC
CASSLTSLANEQFF
>TRBV6-2/TRBV6-3|TRBJ2-2|many|NA
TGTGCCAGCAGCCGTAACACCGGGGAGCTGTTTTTT
CASSRNTGELFF
>TRBV7-9|TRBJ1-1|NA|NA
TGTGCCAGCAGCTCCCCGGGGACTAAGTTTACTGAAGCTTTCTTT
CASSSPGTKFTEAFF
>TRBV6-1|TRBJ1-6|NA|NA
TGTGCCAGCAGTCAGAACCGGGACTATAATTCACCCCTCCACTTT
CASSQNRDYNSPLHF
>TRBV28|TRBJ2-1|many|TRBD2
TGTGCCAGCAGTTTAGGTTGGAGCGGGGGGGATGAGCAGTTCTTC
CASSLGWSGGDEQFF
>TRBV28|TRBJ1-2|NA|NA
TGTGCCAGCAACCAAGACGGCCCCTATGGCTACACCTTC
CASNQDGPYGYTF
>TRBV6-6|TRBJ1-2|NA|NA
TGTGCCGGGAGGGGCCAGTCAGGGGAGAGAATAGGTGGCTACACCTTC
CAGRGQSGERIGGYTF
>TRBV4-3|TRBJ1-1|few|NA
TGCGCCAGCAGCCGGTACAGGGAAGAGGGTGAAGCTTTCTTT
CASSRYREEGEAFF
>TRBV20-1|TRBJ1-1|few|NA
TGCAGTGCTAGAACAGGACTCAACACTGAAGCTTTCTTT
CSARTGLNTEAFF
>TRBV18|TRBJ1-2|few|NA
TGTGCCAGCTCACCCTATGGGACCGTCGGGGATGGCTACACCTTC
CASSPYGTVGDGYTF
>TRBV5-8|TRBJ2-1|NA|TRBD2
TGTGCCAGCAGTCGGCCGGGACTAGCGTCCTCCTACAATGAGCAGTTCTTC
CASSRPGLASSYNEQFF
>TRBV7-2|TRBJ1-4|NA|NA
TGTGCCAGCAGCTTTCAGGGACGGGGGACTGAAAAACTGTTTTTT
CASSFQGRGTEKLFF
>TRBV7-2|TRBJ1-2|NA|TRBD1
TGTGCCAGCAGCTTACTGGGACAGGGGGCAGAGGGCTACACCTTC
CASSLLGQGAEGYTF
>TRBV12-3/TRBV12-4|TRBJ2-1|NA|NA
TGTGCCAGCAGAACCGGGACCCTGTGGGAGCAGTTCTTC
CASRTGTLWEQFF
>TRBV20-1|TRBJ2-3|NA|NA
TGCAGTGCTAGGCCCGGGCCCTCTAGCACAGATACGCAGTATTTT
CSARPGPSSTDTQYF
>TRBV11-2|TRBJ2-1|few|NA
TGTGCCAGCAGCCCGAAAAGGGTTCGGTTTTATGAGCAGTTCTTC
CASSPKRVRFYEQFF
>TRBV7-2|TRBJ1-2|many|NA
TGTGCCAGCAGCTTATGGCAGTCCGACGGCTACACCTTC
CASSLWQSDGYTF
>TRBV20-1|TRBJ2-1|NA|TRBD2
TGCAGTGCTAGGGGGGCTAGCGGGAGAAATGAGCAGTTCTTC
CSARGASGRNEQFF
>TRBV11-2|TRBJ2-3|NA|TRBD2
TGTGCCAGCAGCTTAGTCAAAAGCGGGAGGGCCTTTCTCAGCACAGATACGCAGTATTTT
CASSLVKSGRAFLSTDTQYF
>TRBV7-2|TRBJ2-3|few|TRBD2
TGTGCCAGCAGCTTAGCGATTTCGCGGGGGGGCACAGATACGCAGTATTTT
CASSLAISRGGTDTQYF
>TRBV19|TRBJ1-3|NA|NA
TGTGCCAGTAGTATGCGCGGCGGCAGTGGAAACACCATATATTTT
CASSMRGGSGNTIYF
>TRBV4-1|TRBJ1-2|NA|NA
TGCGCCAGCAGCCACAACGGGAACTATGGCTACACCTTC
CASSHNGNYGYTF
>TRBV12-3/TRBV12-4|TRBJ2-3|few|TRBD1
TGTGCCAGCAGTTCGATACAGGGGTCAGATACGCAGTATTTT
CASSSIQGSDTQYF
>TRBV29-1|TRBJ1-1|few|NA
TGCAGCGTTTTCCAGGTCATGAACACTGAAGCTTTCTTT
CSVFQVMNTEAFF
>TRBV7-2|TRBJ2-1|NA|NA
TGTGCCAGCAGCTTATTTCAAGGGCAGTTCTTC
CASSLFQGQFF
>TRBV2|TRBJ1-5|NA|NA
TGTGCCAGCAGTGTCAGCGGGACTCAGCCCCAGCATTTT
CASSVSGTQPQHF
>TRBV20-1|TRBJ2-7|NA|TRBD1
TGCAGTGCTGATCCGGGACAGTTCTACGAGCAGTACTTC
CSADPGQFYEQYF
>TRBV11-2|TRBJ2-1|few|TRBD2
TGTGCCAGCAGCCAAGGATCTTGGGCTAGCGGGAGATATGAGCAGTTCTTC
CASSQGSWASGRYEQFF
>TRBV13|TRBJ2-5|many|NA
TGTGCCAGCAGCTCCTCATCGACAGGAGAGACCCAGTACTTC
CASSSSSTGETQYF
>TRBV6-1|TRBJ2-5|few|NA
TGTGCCAGCAGTGAGCTCGTCCAGTACTTC
CASSELVQYF
>TRBV11-2|TRBJ2-2|few|NA
TGTGCCAGCAGCCTTAACCCCACACTCGAGGGCGGGGAGCTGTTTTTT
CASSLNPTLEGGELFF
>TRBV11-1|TRBJ1-1|few|NA
TGTGCCAGCAGCGCCTTCTGGGGCCGGAGGATGAACACTGAAGCTTTCTTT
CASSAFWGRRMNTEAFF
>TRBV24-1|TRBJ1-1|NA|TRBD1
TGTGCCACCAGTGATTTGGCCCCTATAATCGGGACAGGGAGCGCGGCTGAAGCTTTCTTT
CATSDLAPIIGTGSAAEAFF